Below, 17 T cell receptor beta chains from the same sample are listed, as sequenced in a study of Ad26.COV2.S vaccination and SARS-CoV-2 variants. Sequencing used immunoSEQ multiplex PCR; TCRdb keeps in-frame clones, though not all of them. The table lists about 680,000 clones, 80% to 90% of them singletons. Stated treatment: 19 received Ad26.COV2.S at low or high dose, single or two shots; roughly five received placebo; per-sample allocation not given. The investigators took samples on day 63 after the first vaccine or placebo injection. Material: peripheral blood, obtained in a trial of Ad26.COV2.S vaccine versus placebo. The receptors here all came from a person between 18 and 65 years old who received the Ad26.COV2.S COVID-19 vaccine or a placebo.

The chain joins TRBV24-1 to TRBJ1-1; TRBD1 might be the D (5 bases). Germline values: CDR1 KGHDR, CDR2 SFDVKD. The V end lost 4 bases, the J end lost 5 bases, and 13 bases lay between the germline ends. CDR3 length equals 14 residues. The CDR3 sequence is CATSEAGLGTEAFF. The CDR3 nucleotides are TGTGCCACCAGTGAGGCAGGGTTGGGTACTGAAGCTTTCTTT.

This chain uses TRBV6-6 with TRBJ2-1; D may be TRBD2 (5 bases). This CDR3 has 13 residues. Germline CDR1 MNHNY, CDR2 SVGAGI (reference sequence). Trimming left V 8 bases short and J 0 bases short, with 8 bases between. For the CDR3, the DNA is TGTGCCAGCGATGCGGGCTCCTACAATGAGCAGTTCTTC. Residues: CASDAGSYNEQFF.

V usage is TRBV30 and J usage is TRBJ2-3, with D unresolved. The CDR3 extends over 14 amino acids. Germline V CDR1 and CDR2: GTSNPN, SVGIG (reference sequence). V lost 2 bases to trimming and J lost 5 bases, with 14 bases between them. The DNA of the CDR3 is TGTGCCTGGAGTAGGCGTCCAGTTGGAGATACGCAGTATTTT. Amino acid sequence: CAWSRRPVGDTQYF.

The chain couples TRBV24-1 to TRBJ1-2, with 10 bases lining up with TRBD1. J was trimmed by 5 bases and V by 4 bases; bases with no gene match: 9. CDR1 KGHDR and CDR2 SFDVKD come from the germline V gene. This CDR3 region has 16 residues. The DNA for the CDR3 is TGTGCCACCAGTGACTCCCCCGGGACAGGGGTTTATGGCTACACCTTC. Protein product: CATSDSPGTGVYGYTF.

The chain couples TRBV4-2 to TRBJ2-2; 9 nucleotides agree with TRBD2. J gave up 7 bases and V 4 bases, and 13 bases lay outside the gene matches. Germline V gives CDR1 LGHNA, CDR2 YNFKEQ. The CDR3 is made up of 17 amino acids. In DNA form, the CDR3 reads TGTGCCAGCAGCCCCTCAGGGGCGGGGGGGCCTTACGGGGAGCTGTTTTTT. Translating gives CASSPSGAGGPYGELFF.

This chain uses TRBV7-2 with TRBJ2-7; TRBD1 agrees at 7 bases. The length of the CDR3 is 14 residues. Trimming removed 1 base from V and 6 bases from J; junction bases left unmatched: 6. Germline-derived CDR1 and CDR2 are SGHTA and FQGNSA. This CDR3 is CASSLDIGGAEQYF. DNA of the CDR3: TGTGCCAGCAGCTTAGATATAGGGGGCGCCGAGCAGTACTTC.

This rearrangement joins TRBV6-2 or TRBV6-3 to TRBJ2-5; 7 bases map to TRBD1. V was pared by 0 bases and J by 2 bases, with 6 bases of the junction left unmatched. CDR3 length equals 16 residues. Germline CDR1 reads MNHEY; CDR2 reads SVGEGT. The DNA for the CDR3 is TGTGCCAGCAGTTACTCAGCCCGGACAGGTCAAGAGACCCAGTACTTC. Translated, it gives CASSYSARTGQETQYF.

This clone was found a few times. The rearrangement links TRBV19 to TRBJ2-3; TRBD2 agrees at 13 bases. In germline, CDR1 is LNHDA, CDR2 SQIVND (reference sequence). After removal of 6 bases from V and 0 bases from J, the junction contained 15 bases not matched to a gene. This CDR3 is 20 amino acids long. CDR3 sequence reads: CASSGPLGLAGHPSTDTQYF. The DNA of the CDR3 is TGTGCCAGTAGCGGACCCTTGGGACTAGCGGGGCACCCAAGCACAGATACGCAGTATTTT. Variable domain in full (rest from reference TRBV19 and TRBJ2-3): DGGITQSPKYLFRKEGQNVTLSCEQNLNHDAMYWYRQDPGQGLRLIYYSQIVNDFQKGDIAEGYSVSREKKESFPLTVTSAQKNPTAFYLCASSGPLGLAGHPSTDTQYFGPGTRLTVL.

The V call is TRBV6-2 or TRBV6-3, the J call TRBJ2-3; D gene ambiguous. Trimming shortened V by 6 bases and J by 1 base, and 8 bases separated the two germline ends. The CDR3 is made up of 13 amino acids. Per germline, CDR1 MNHEY and CDR2 SVGEGT. The CDR3 nucleotides read TGTGCCAGCAGCAAGACTGGCACAGATACGCAGTATTTT. This encodes CASSKTGTDTQYF.

The chain has TRBV5-1 and TRBJ2-1; weak D call: TRBD2 (8 bases). V was pared by 0 bases and J by 10 bases, with 23 bases between. There are 17 residues in the CDR3. Germline V gene sequence: CDR1 SGHRS, CDR2 YFSETQ. For the CDR3, the DNA is TGCGCCAGCAGCTTGGTCGGGAGGGGGCGATCAATGGACGAGCAGTTCTTC. Amino acids: CASSLVGRGRSMDEQFF. The entire variable domain, with the rest obtained from reference TRBV5-1 and TRBJ2-1, is as follows: KAGVTQTPRYLIKTRGQQVTLSCSPISGHRSVSWYQQTPGQGLQFLFEYFSETQRNKGNFPGRFSGRQFSNSRSEMNVSTLELGDSALYLCASSLVGRGRSMDEQFFGPGTRLTVL.

The chain recombines TRBV30 with TRBJ1-5; possibly TRBD1 for D (5 bases). Germline V gene sequence: CDR1 GTSNPN, CDR2 SVGIG (reference sequence). The CDR3 extends over 13 amino acids. V dropped 2 bases and J dropped 7 bases, with 12 bases sitting between them. CDR3 sequence (DNA): TGTGCCTGGAGTAGAGGGGAAAAACAGCCCCAGCATTTT. Translated: CAWSRGEKQPQHF. Full variable domain (rest looked up from reference TRBV30 and TRBJ1-5): SQTIHQWPATLVQPVGSPLSLECTVEGTSNPNLYWYRQAAGRGLQLLFYSVGIGQISSEVPQNLSASRPQDRQFILSSKKLLLSDSGFYLCAWSRGEKQPQHFGDGTRLSIL.

The rearrangement uses TRBV18 and TRBJ2-2, with D unclear. CDR1 and CDR2 (germline): KGHSH, LQKENI. This CDR3 comprises 15 residues. Trimming cost V 3 bases and J 0 bases, with 8 bases left between them. In nucleotides, the CDR3 is TGTGCCAGCTCACCGAGTGCATCGAACACCGGGGAGCTGTTTTTT. Translated: CASSPSASNTGELFF.

There are a few counts of this clone. The chain couples TRBV7-8 to TRBJ2-5; D remains unclear. The CDR3 sequence is 13 residues long. Per germline, CDR1 SGHVS and CDR2 FQNEAQ. With 2 bases removed from V and 1 base from J, the gap between germline ends came to 5 bases. The CDR3 loop reads CASSLRRQETQYF. In nucleotides, the CDR3 is TGTGCCAGCAGCTTACGGCGCCAAGAGACCCAGTACTTC.

The gene calls are TRBV9 and TRBJ2-3; D is possibly TRBD1 (6 bases). Germline CDR1 reads SGDLS; CDR2 reads YYNGEE. The CDR3 covers 16 residues. V dropped 1 base and J dropped 2 bases, with 14 bases sitting between them. The DNA of the CDR3 is TGTGCCAGCAGCGTACAGGGACACCCTTCCACAGATACGCAGTATTTT. This sequence encodes CASSVQGHPSTDTQYF.

The chain links TRBV20-1 to TRBJ2-7; D is uncertain. The CDR3 covers 11 residues. CDR1 and CDR2 from the germline V gene are DFQATT and SNEGSKA (reference sequence). V lost 2 bases and J 6 bases, leaving 8 bases between the germline ends. CDR3: CSARRSGEQYF. For the CDR3, the DNA is TGCAGTGCTAGAAGGTCAGGCGAGCAGTACTTC.

This chain uses TRBV10-2 with TRBJ1-6, with D possibly matching TRBD1 (5 bases). The CDR3 extends over 13 amino acids. V lost 6 bases and J lost 9, with 12 bases in between. CDR1 and CDR2 (germline): WSHSY, SAAADI. Here the CDR3 DNA reads TGCGCCAGCAGGGGGGGACGGATTTCACCCCTCCACTTT. As protein: CASRGGRISPLHF.

J is TRBJ2-5 and V is TRBV4-3; D gene ambiguous. The V end lost 1 base, the J end lost 2 bases, and 5 bases lay between the germline ends. Germline V lookup: CDR1 LGHNA, CDR2 YSLEER. This CDR3 contains 13 residues. The CDR3 sequence: CASSQAVQETQYF. In DNA form, the CDR3 reads TGCGCCAGCAGCCAAGCAGTTCAAGAGACCCAGTACTTC.